The rows below give T cell receptor beta chains drawn from one sample of a study of post-analysis software for immune sequencing data. TCRdb reprocessed the PCR reads via MiXCR and lists one record per CDR3 protein. The data show about 540,000 distinct CDR3 sequences, around a third seen once. Sequencing was performed on blood. Receptor source: a girl aged 2-17 years with multiple sclerosis. CDR3s leave out the opening cysteine and the closing phenylalanine or tryptophan.

v_call cdr3_aa
TRBV25-1 ASSEFISDEQY
TRBV20-1 SASGSDIGSTDTQY
TRBV10-3 AISESPAGNYGYT
TRBV5-5 ASSLEGRKTQY
TRBV27 ASSRDRGGLAVYGYT
TRBV11-1 ASSSPGTGRHEQY
TRBV6-1 ASSDSAALGDTQY
TRBV7-9 ASSLFGAYEQY
TRBV5-1 ASSLGLAGGVTNKQF
TRBV20-1 SARATGGTQEAF
TRBV27 ACSFYPGAYEQY
TRBV20-1 SARSVGGLDYNEQF
TRBV6-1 ASSEAGGRVTQY
TRBV20-1 SASHYSGANVLT
TRBV5-1 ASSLSAESSYNEQF
TRBV29-1 SVAETGVSGNTIY
TRBV12-3/TRBV12-4 ASSFGQAGISYEQY
TRBV20-1 SARDGTYEQY
TRBV7-3 ASSLTGAATYNEQF
TRBV20-1 SAIRGLGEKLF
TRBV6-5 ASSSIQGSNYGYT
TRBV10-1 ASSFWSLHTRDRWNTEAF
TRBV7-9 ASSQASSGTEAF
TRBV20-1 SARVIYGGPYNEQF
TRBV11-1 ASSFGASTETQY
TRBV20-1 SARIRRGASYNEQF
TRBV12-3/TRBV12-4 ASIGGDLAKNIQY
TRBV12-3/TRBV12-4 ASRAGQGGVSSYEQY
TRBV7-6 ASSLESGSSYEQY
TRBV20-1 SATGLMNTEAF
TRBV7-2 ASSPGPRSETQY
TRBV20-1 SAREFGDSQETQY
TRBV5-1 ASSVGQGFYEQY
TRBV12-3/TRBV12-4 ASSLDGSRYNEQF
TRBV12-5 ASGLVRGGRTEAF
TRBV6-6 ASSPGTSPYNEQF
TRBV11-1 ASSLARDRVYEQY
TRBV20-1 SARDGRRANTEAF
TRBV6-5 ASRPSTSGGPDTQY